These T cell receptor beta chains were read from a single sample in a study of blood T cells in healthy people across ages. TCRdb reanalysed the 5' RACE reads using MiXCR and keeps one entry per CDR3 protein. The repertoire includes around 1.1 million distinct CDR3 sequences, more than 30% of them detected once, and around 14% sits in the top ten. Input material: blood. These receptors came from a man between 18 and 29 years old in good health. Both conserved end residues are trimmed from each CDR3. Size is stated for part of the rows, as once, few or many counts, or as a class when the clone is expanded.

clone_size: few
v_call: TRBV20-1
cdr3_aa: SASPPPTNEKLF

clone_size: once
v_call: TRBV9
cdr3_aa: ACSPLLRAETPDGYT

clone_size: .
v_call: TRBV7-2
cdr3_aa: ASSLAMSGDTQY

clone_size: .
v_call: TRBV2
cdr3_aa: ANSDWSTDTQY

clone_size: .
v_call: TRBV7-8
cdr3_aa: ASSVGLAGTQY

clone_size: .
v_call: TRBV7-2
cdr3_aa: ASSLASGDSSYNEQF

clone_size: .
v_call: TRBV12-3/TRBV12-4
cdr3_aa: ASSLAGGDRNEQF

clone_size: .
v_call: TRBV5-5
cdr3_aa: ASRFDSGDLEAF

clone_size: few
v_call: TRBV5-1
cdr3_aa: ASSLAAGLETGELF

clone_size: once
v_call: TRBV10-3
cdr3_aa: AISESQGIGTEAF

clone_size: few
v_call: TRBV20-1
cdr3_aa: SARLPRGAKDTQY

clone_size: .
v_call: TRBV7-9
cdr3_aa: ASSLGSGGLTDTQY

clone_size: few
v_call: TRBV6-6
cdr3_aa: ASRVSNTGELF

clone_size: .
v_call: TRBV7-8
cdr3_aa: ASSSSGGAGNEQF

clone_size: .
v_call: TRBV4-1
cdr3_aa: ASSQGEAGTYPYSNQPQH

clone_size: .
v_call: TRBV12-3/TRBV12-4
cdr3_aa: ASSRAGQGGGYT

clone_size: many
v_call: TRBV27
cdr3_aa: ASSSPRVVGSYEQY

clone_size: .
v_call: TRBV20-1
cdr3_aa: SARGLAHYEQY

clone_size: few
v_call: TRBV29-1
cdr3_aa: SVVRAANYGYT

clone_size: .
v_call: TRBV20-1
cdr3_aa: SARDQRRGRETQY

clone_size: few
v_call: TRBV7-2
cdr3_aa: ASSETSGGLTNEKLF

clone_size: .
v_call: TRBV6-5
cdr3_aa: ASSYSTRVLYSNQPQH

clone_size: many
v_call: TRBV10-3
cdr3_aa: AISEDPEGGYT

clone_size: few
v_call: TRBV27
cdr3_aa: ASSPITEQETQY

clone_size: .
v_call: TRBV27
cdr3_aa: ASRPRPGQGLQETQY

clone_size: .
v_call: TRBV10-3
cdr3_aa: AIRGGGTYNEQF

clone_size: .
v_call: TRBV12-3/TRBV12-4
cdr3_aa: AGSLEQSTDTQY

clone_size: .
v_call: TRBV6-2/TRBV6-3
cdr3_aa: AIPRQDNYGYT

clone_size: .
v_call: TRBV4-3
cdr3_aa: ASSQGGDNGYT

clone_size: few
v_call: TRBV3-1
cdr3_aa: ASSQRDFGYT

clone_size: .
v_call: TRBV19
cdr3_aa: ASSLQGAAGNTIY

clone_size: .
v_call: TRBV4-1
cdr3_aa: ASSQELGWNTEAF

clone_size: many
v_call: TRBV5-6
cdr3_aa: ASSLADNYGYT

clone_size: few
v_call: TRBV11-2
cdr3_aa: ASSLGLGPEHEQY

clone_size: many
v_call: TRBV21-1
cdr3_aa: ASSTNRDRGILCYGYT

clone_size: .
v_call: TRBV14
cdr3_aa: ASSLVWQY

clone_size: once
v_call: TRBV7-8
cdr3_aa: ASSLVGSGQLGYSYEQY

clone_size: .
v_call: TRBV6-5
cdr3_aa: ASSRDRISYEQY

clone_size: .
v_call: TRBV20-1
cdr3_aa: SARTGWYVQPQH

clone_size: .
v_call: TRBV12-3/TRBV12-4
cdr3_aa: ASRGAGGNTIY

clone_size: .
v_call: TRBV5-6
cdr3_aa: ASSWGSEITNEKLF

clone_size: .
v_call: TRBV29-1
cdr3_aa: SVGTRDPGVTEAF

clone_size: .
v_call: TRBV7-2
cdr3_aa: ASSSLAYSYEQY

clone_size: .
v_call: TRBV5-1
cdr3_aa: ASSLARESDEQF

clone_size: many
v_call: TRBV5-1
cdr3_aa: ASSSDSNQPQH

clone_size: .
v_call: TRBV20-1
cdr3_aa: SATLREVNTGELF

clone_size: .
v_call: TRBV4-1
cdr3_aa: ASSQVPGQVQETQY

clone_size: .
v_call: TRBV24-1
cdr3_aa: ATSASDRLSGELF

clone_size: few
v_call: TRBV12-3/TRBV12-4
cdr3_aa: ASSLGVAHNEQF

clone_size: few
v_call: TRBV10-3
cdr3_aa: AISGFLGQQETQY

clone_size: .
v_call: TRBV12-3/TRBV12-4
cdr3_aa: ASGLGGFHNEQF

clone_size: few
v_call: TRBV27
cdr3_aa: ATVDRGLSF

clone_size: .
v_call: TRBV6-2/TRBV6-3
cdr3_aa: ASSFDNYSNQPQH

clone_size: many
v_call: TRBV12-3/TRBV12-4
cdr3_aa: ASTADQGPLYGYT